In this sample, the clone carrying this T cell receptor (beta chain) turned up a few times. This sample also contains other DNA sequences that code for the same CDR3. It was around 180 ng DNA, 30,000 or so T cell genomes, that sorted-subset replicate PCRs used. Profiled with immunoSEQ multiplex PCR; TCRdb holds only in-frame clones, not every one. The sample lists a few million clones; just over 90% were seen once. This specimen belongs to a study of shared clonotypes between healthy human individuals. Turning to the study itself: Those who served as donors were a couple of women and a few men between the ages of 18 and 49.

This receptor was identified in a man younger than 35 in good health. The sample taken for sequencing was naive CD4+ T cells sorted from blood. The subset is: CD45RA+ positively selected.

The CDR3 DNA follows: TGTGCCAGTAGTACCAGGGGCAATCAGCCCCAGCATTTT. Protein product: CASSTRGNQPQHF. The rearrangement joins TRBV19 to TRBJ1-5; the D gene is possibly TRBD1 (5 bases). Germline assignment: CDR1 LNHDA and CDR2 SQIVND (reference sequence). The length of the CDR3 is 13 residues. Trimming took 4 bases from V and 2 from J, leaving 6 bases between them. The full variable domain, completed using reference TRBV19 and TRBJ1-5, is DGGITQSPKYLFRKEGQNVTLSCEQNLNHDAMYWYRQDPGQGLRLIYYSQIVNDFQKGDIAEGYSVSREKKESFPLTVTSAQKNPTAFYLCASSTRGNQPQHFGDGTRLSIL.